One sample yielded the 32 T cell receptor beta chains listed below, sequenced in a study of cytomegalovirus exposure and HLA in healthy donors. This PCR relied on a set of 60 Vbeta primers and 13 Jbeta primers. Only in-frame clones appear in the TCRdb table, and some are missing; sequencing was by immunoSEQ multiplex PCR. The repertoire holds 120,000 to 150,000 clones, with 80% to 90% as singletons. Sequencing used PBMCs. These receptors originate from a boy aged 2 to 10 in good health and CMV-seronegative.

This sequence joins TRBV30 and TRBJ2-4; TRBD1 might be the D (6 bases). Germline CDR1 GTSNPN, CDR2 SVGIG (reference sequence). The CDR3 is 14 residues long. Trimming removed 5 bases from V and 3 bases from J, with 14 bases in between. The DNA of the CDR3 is TGTGCCTGGCAGGTGGGGGCGAGCAAAAACATTCAGTACTTC. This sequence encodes CAWQVGASKNIQYF.

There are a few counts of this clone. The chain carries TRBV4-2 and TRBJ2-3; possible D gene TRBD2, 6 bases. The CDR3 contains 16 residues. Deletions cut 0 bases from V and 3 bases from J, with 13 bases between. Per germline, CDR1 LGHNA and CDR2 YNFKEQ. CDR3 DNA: TGTGCCAGCAGCCAAGATATCGGCGGGGAAACAGATACGCAGTATTTT. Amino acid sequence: CASSQDIGGETDTQYF.

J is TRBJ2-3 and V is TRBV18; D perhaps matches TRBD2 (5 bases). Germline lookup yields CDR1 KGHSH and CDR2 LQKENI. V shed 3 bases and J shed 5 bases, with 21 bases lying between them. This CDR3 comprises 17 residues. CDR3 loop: CASSPTVVAVGKDTQYF. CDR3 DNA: TGTGCCAGCTCACCGACCGTGGTGGCGGTCGGGAAAGATACGCAGTATTTT.

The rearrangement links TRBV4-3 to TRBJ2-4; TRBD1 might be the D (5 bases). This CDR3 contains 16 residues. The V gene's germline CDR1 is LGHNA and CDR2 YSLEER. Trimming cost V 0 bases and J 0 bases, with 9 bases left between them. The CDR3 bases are TGCGCCAGCAGCCAAGAGACAGACTCAGCCAAAAACATTCAGTACTTC. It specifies CASSQETDSAKNIQYF.

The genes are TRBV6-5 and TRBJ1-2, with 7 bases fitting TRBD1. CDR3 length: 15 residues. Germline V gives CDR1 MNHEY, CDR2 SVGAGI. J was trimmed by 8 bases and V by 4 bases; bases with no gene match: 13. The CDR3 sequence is CASSSNIRTGGGYTF. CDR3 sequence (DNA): TGTGCCAGCAGTTCCAATATTCGGACAGGAGGGGGCTACACCTTC.

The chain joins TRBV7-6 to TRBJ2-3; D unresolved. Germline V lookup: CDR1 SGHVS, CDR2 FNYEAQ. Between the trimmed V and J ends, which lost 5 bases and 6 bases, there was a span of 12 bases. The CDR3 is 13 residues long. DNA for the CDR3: TGTGCCAGCAGCAACTTTAAGTGGGATACGCAGTATTTT. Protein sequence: CASSNFKWDTQYF.

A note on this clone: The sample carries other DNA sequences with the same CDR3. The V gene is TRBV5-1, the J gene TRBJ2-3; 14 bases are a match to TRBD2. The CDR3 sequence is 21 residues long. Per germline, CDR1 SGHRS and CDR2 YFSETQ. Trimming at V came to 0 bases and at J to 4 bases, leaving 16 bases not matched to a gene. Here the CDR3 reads CASSLVSRLAGGPSFADTQYF. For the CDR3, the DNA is TGCGCCAGCAGCTTGGTGTCACGACTAGCGGGAGGGCCTTCATTTGCAGATACGCAGTATTTT.

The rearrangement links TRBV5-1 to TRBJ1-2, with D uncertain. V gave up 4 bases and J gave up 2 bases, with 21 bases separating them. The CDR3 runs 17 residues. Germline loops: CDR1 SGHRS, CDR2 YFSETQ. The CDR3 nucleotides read TGCGCCAGCAGCCCACTGGATGAGGGCATCCCCAACTATGGCTACACCTTC. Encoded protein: CASSPLDEGIPNYGYTF.

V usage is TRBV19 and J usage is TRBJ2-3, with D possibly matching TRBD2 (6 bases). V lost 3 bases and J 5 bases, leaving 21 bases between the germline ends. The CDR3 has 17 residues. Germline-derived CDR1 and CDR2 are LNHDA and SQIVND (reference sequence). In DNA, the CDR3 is TGTGCCAGTAGTATCCTTTCTGCGGGGCTCCGCATAGATACGCAGTATTTT. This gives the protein CASSILSAGLRIDTQYF.

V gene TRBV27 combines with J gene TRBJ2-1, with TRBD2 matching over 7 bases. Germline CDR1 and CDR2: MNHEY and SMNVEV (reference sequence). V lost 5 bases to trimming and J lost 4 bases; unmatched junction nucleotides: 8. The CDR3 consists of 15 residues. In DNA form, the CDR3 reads TGTGCCAGCAGTCCCCCGGGACTACCGTACAATGAGCAGTTCTTC. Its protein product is CASSPPGLPYNEQFF.

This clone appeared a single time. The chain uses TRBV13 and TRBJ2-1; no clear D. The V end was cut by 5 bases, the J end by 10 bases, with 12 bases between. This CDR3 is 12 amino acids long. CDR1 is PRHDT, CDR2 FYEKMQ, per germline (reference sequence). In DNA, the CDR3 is TGTGCCAGCAGCCGACTCCGACGAGAGCAGTTCTTC. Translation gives CASSRLRREQFF.

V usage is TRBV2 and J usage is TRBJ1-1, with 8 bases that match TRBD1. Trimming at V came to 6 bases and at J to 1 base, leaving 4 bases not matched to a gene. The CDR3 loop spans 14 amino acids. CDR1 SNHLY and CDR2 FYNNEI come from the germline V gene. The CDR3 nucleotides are TGTGCCAGCAGATACGGGACAGGGAACACTGAAGCTTTCTTT. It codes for CASRYGTGNTEAFF.

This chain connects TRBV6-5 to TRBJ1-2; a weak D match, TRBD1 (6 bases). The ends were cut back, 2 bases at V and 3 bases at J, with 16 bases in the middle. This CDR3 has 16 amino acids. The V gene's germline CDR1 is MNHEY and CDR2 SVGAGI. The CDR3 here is CASSYTGIQGDYGYTF. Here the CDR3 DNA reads TGTGCCAGCAGTTACACAGGAATACAGGGTGACTATGGCTACACCTTC.

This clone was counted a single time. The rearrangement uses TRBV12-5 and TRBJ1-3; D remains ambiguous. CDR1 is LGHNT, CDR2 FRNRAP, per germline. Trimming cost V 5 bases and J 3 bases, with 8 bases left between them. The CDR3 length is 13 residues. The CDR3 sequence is CASGLYSGNTIYF. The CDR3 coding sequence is TGTGCTAGTGGTCTGTACAGTGGAAACACCATATATTTT.

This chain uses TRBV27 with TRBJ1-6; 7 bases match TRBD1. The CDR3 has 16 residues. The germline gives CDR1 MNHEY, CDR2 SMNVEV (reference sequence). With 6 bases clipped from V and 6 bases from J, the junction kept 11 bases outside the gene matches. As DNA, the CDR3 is TGTGCCAGCAGGGCGACCGAGGGACAGCGTAATTCACCCCTCCACTTT. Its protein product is CASRATEGQRNSPLHF.

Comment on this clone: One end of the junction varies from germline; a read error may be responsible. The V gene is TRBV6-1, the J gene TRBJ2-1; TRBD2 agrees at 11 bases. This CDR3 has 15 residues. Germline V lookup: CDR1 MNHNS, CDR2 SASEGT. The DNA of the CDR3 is TGTGCCAGCATCGAGACTAGCGGGAAATTCAATGGGCAGTTCTTC. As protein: CASIETSGKFNGQFF.

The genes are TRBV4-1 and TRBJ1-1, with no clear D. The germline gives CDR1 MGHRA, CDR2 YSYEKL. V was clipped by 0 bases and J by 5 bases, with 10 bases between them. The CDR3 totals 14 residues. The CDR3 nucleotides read TGCGCCAGCAGCCAAGAGGGCAGGCGAACTGAAGCTTTCTTT. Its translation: CASSQEGRRTEAFF.

The CDR3 DNA sequence: TGCGCCAGCAGCCGAGACCAGGGACAGCCTAACACCGGGGAGCTGTTTTTT. Translating it yields CASSRDQGQPNTGELFF. The V gene is TRBV4-1, the J gene TRBJ2-2; 7 positions match TRBD1. The CDR3 has 17 residues. CDR1 and CDR2 from the germline V gene are MGHRA and YSYEKL. After removal of 4 bases from V and 2 bases from J, the junction contained 10 bases not matched to a gene.

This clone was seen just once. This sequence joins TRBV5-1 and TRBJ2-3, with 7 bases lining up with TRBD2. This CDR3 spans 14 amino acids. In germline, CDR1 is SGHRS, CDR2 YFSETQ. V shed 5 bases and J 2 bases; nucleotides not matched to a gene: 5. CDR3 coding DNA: TGCGCCAGCAGGCCGGGACTAAACACAGATACGCAGTATTTT. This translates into CASRPGLNTDTQYF.

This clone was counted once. The CDR3 protein is CASSLVGRQLTYEQYF. DNA for the CDR3: TGTGCCAGCAGCTTGGTGGGTAGACAGCTTACCTACGAGCAGTACTTC. The rearrangement uses TRBV5-5 and TRBJ2-7; possibly TRBD1 for D (5 bases). Trimming took 0 bases from V and 2 from J, leaving 15 bases between them. From germline, CDR1 is SGHKS and CDR2 YYEKEE (reference sequence). CDR3 length equals 16 residues. The variable domain in full, completed from reference TRBV5-5 and TRBJ2-7, reads DAGVTQSPTHLIKTRGQQVTLRCSPISGHKSVSWYQQVLGQGPQFIFQYYEKEERGRGNFPDRFSARQFPNYSSELNVNALLLGDSALYLCASSLVGRQLTYEQYFGPGTRLTVT.

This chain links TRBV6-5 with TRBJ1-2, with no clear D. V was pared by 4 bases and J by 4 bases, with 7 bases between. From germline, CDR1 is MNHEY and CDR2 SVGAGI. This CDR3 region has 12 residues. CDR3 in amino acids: CASSSAGYGYTF. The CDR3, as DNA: TGTGCCAGCAGTTCCGCAGGCTATGGCTACACCTTC.

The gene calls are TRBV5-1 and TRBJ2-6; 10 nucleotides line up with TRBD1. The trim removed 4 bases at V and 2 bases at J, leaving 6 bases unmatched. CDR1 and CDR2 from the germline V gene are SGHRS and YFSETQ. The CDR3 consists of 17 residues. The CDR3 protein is CASSPWTGGTGANVLTF. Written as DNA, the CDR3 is TGCGCCAGCAGCCCATGGACAGGGGGAACTGGGGCCAACGTCCTGACTTTC. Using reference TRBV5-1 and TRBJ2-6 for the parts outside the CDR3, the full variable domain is KAGVTQTPRYLIKTRGQQVTLSCSPISGHRSVSWYQQTPGQGLQFLFEYFSETQRNKGNFPGRFSGRQFSNSRSEMNVSTLELGDSALYLCASSPWTGGTGANVLTFGAGSRLTVL.

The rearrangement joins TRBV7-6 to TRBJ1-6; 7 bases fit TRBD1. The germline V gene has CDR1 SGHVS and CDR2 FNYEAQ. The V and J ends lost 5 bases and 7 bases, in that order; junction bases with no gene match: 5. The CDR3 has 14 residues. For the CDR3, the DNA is TGTGCCAGCAGCAGGGGACAGAGGAATTCACCCCTCCACTTT. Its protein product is CASSRGQRNSPLHF.

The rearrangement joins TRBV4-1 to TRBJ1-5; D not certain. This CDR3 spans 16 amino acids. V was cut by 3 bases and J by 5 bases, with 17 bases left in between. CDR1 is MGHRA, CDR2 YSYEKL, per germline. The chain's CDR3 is CASSHPVAGLHQPQHF. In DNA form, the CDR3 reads TGCGCCAGCAGCCACCCTGTGGCAGGCTTGCATCAGCCCCAGCATTTT.

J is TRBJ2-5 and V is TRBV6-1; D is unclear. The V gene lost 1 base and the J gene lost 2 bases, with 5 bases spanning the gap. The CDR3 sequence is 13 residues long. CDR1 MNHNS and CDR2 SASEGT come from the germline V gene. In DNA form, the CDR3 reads TGTGCCAGCAGTGAAGAGCGACAAGAGACCCAGTACTTC. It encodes CASSEERQETQYF.

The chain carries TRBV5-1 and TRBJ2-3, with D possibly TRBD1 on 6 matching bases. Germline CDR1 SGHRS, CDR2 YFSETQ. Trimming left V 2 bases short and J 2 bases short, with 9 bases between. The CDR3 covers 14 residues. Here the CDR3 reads CASSFGQSTDTQYF. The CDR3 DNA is TGCGCCAGCAGCTTCGGACAGTCCACAGATACGCAGTATTTT.

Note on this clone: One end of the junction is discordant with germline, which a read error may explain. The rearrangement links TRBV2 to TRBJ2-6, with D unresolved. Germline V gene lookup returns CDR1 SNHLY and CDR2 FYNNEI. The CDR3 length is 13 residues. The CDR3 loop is CARSGTVANVLTF. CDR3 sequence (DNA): TGTGCCCGCAGTGGAACTGTGGCCAACGTCCTGACTTTC.

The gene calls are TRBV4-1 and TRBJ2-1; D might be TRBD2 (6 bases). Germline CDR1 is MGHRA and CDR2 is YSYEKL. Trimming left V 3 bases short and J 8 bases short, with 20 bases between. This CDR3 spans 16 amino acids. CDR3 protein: CASSHILASPLDEQFF. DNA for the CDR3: TGCGCCAGCAGCCATATACTAGCTTCTCCGTTGGATGAGCAGTTCTTC.

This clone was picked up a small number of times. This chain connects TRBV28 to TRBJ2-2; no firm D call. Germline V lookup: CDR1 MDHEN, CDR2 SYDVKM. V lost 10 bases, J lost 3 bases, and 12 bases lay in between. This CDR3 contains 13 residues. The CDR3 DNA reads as TGTGCCATCAGCAGAATGTACACCGGGGAGCTGTTTTTT. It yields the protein CAISRMYTGELFF.

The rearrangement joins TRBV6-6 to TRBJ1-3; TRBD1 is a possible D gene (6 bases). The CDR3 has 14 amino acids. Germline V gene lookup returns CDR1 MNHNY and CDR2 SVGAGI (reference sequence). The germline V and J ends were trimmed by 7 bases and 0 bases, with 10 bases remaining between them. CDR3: CASTLGGSGNTIYF. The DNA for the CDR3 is TGTGCCAGCACTCTAGGGGGCTCTGGAAACACCATATATTTT.

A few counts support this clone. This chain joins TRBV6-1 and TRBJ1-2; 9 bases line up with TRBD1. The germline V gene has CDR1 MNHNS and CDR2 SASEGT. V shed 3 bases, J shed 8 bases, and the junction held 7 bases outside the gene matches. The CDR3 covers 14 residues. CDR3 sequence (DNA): TGTGCCAGCAGTGAGGAAGGGACAGGGCAAGGCTACACCTTC. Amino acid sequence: CASSEEGTGQGYTF.

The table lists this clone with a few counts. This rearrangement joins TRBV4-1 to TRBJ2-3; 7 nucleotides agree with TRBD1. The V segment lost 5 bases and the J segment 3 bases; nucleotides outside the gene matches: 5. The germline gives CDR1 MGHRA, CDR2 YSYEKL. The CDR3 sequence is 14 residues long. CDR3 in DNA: TGCGCCAGCAGCATGAGGGGGCCAACAGATACGCAGTATTTT. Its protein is CASSMRGPTDTQYF.